The 16 T cell receptor beta chains below were found in one sample sequenced in a study of cytomegalovirus exposure and HLA in healthy donors. The PCR ran on 60 Vbeta and 13 Jbeta primers. Here immunoSEQ multiplex PCR was the method, and the copy in TCRdb shows in-frame clones only, minus some. The sample records about 190,000 clones, roughly 80% being singletons. Source material: PBMCs. The receptors were sampled from a woman aged 18-29 years in good health and CMV-seronegative.

The chain recombines TRBV19 with TRBJ2-2; D might be TRBD1 (5 bases). The V end lost 0 bases, the J end lost 6 bases, and 8 bases lay between the germline ends. The CDR3 contains 14 residues. Germline values: CDR1 LNHDA, CDR2 SQIVND (reference sequence). The CDR3 nucleotides read TGTGCCAGTAGTATAGATAACAGGTCCGGGGAGCTGTTTTTT. The encoded protein is CASSIDNRSGELFF.

CDR3 amino acids: CASSLEPVGGNEQFF. The CDR3 DNA sequence: TGTGCCAGCAGCTTAGAACCAGTGGGGGGCAATGAGCAGTTCTTC. The chain links TRBV13 to TRBJ2-1; a weak D match, TRBD2 (6 bases). Trimming stripped 1 base from V and 6 bases from J, with 13 bases between. CDR3 size: 15 residues. CDR1 is PRHDT, CDR2 FYEKMQ, per germline (reference sequence).

The rearrangement uses TRBV21-1 and TRBJ2-4; the table's D call of TRBD1 was not tested on the DNA. TRBV21-1 is termed a pseudogene. The CDR3 totals 17 residues. In nucleotides, the CDR3 is TGTGCCAGCAGCAAAAGGAAGGACAGGGTTGACAAAAACATTCAGTACTTC. As protein: CASSKRKDRVDKNIQYF.

CDR3 sequence (DNA): TGTGCCAGCCACCTCACAGGATACTATGGCTACACCTTC. It yields the protein CASHLTGYYGYTF. The chain uses TRBV6-6 and TRBJ1-2; D might be TRBD1 (5 bases). The CDR3 is made up of 13 amino acids. Between the trimmed V and J ends, which lost 8 bases and 3 bases, there was a span of 13 bases. Germline V gene lookup returns CDR1 MNHNY and CDR2 SVGAGI (reference sequence).

This clone was counted only a few times. This sequence joins TRBV6-5 and TRBJ1-6; 10 bases map to TRBD1. The germline V gene has CDR1 MNHEY and CDR2 SVGAGI. After removal of 0 bases from V and 10 bases from J, the junction contained 3 bases not matched to a gene. The CDR3 sequence is 15 residues long. CDR3 DNA sequence: TGTGCCAGCAGTTACTCGGGACAGGGGACCTCACCCCTCCACTTT. Its translation: CASSYSGQGTSPLHF.

This clone was seen a few times. The rearrangement joins TRBV4-1 to TRBJ2-7; 8 bases map to TRBD1. The CDR3 covers 15 residues. Per the germline V gene, CDR1 is MGHRA and CDR2 is YSYEKL. Trimming at V came to 4 bases and at J to 5 bases, leaving 10 bases not matched to a gene. The CDR3 region is CASSPNGQGADEQYF. The CDR3 DNA is TGCGCCAGCAGCCCGAACGGACAGGGTGCGGACGAGCAGTACTTC.

The V and J genes are TRBV19 and TRBJ1-2; D is ambiguous. The CDR3 sequence is 12 residues long. V lost 3 bases and J lost 9, with 11 bases in between. From germline, CDR1 is LNHDA and CDR2 SQIVND (reference sequence). The CDR3 loop is CASSMSRGSYTF. CDR3 nucleotides: TGTGCCAGTAGTATGAGTCGGGGAAGCTACACCTTC.

The chain uses TRBV7-9 and TRBJ2-7; D gene unclear. In germline, CDR1 is SEHNR, CDR2 FQNEAQ (reference sequence). Trimming took off 7 bases at V and 4 bases at J, with 20 bases between the two ends. The CDR3 covers 15 residues. The CDR3 nucleotides are TGTGCCAGCACTGGGCCATCAAACTTATTTTACGAGCAGTACTTC. Protein: CASTGPSNLFYEQYF.

This chain links TRBV7-9 with TRBJ1-4, with 8 bases fitting TRBD1. This CDR3 is 17 amino acids long. J lost 2 bases, V lost 4 bases, and 9 bases had no gene match. Germline values: CDR1 SEHNR, CDR2 FQNEAQ (reference sequence). CDR3 in amino acids: CASSSRQGISTNEKLFF. The CDR3 DNA sequence: TGTGCCAGCAGCTCGAGACAGGGGATATCGACTAATGAAAAACTGTTTTTT. The complete variable domain, with remaining parts taken from reference TRBV7-9 and TRBJ1-4, reads DTGVSQNPRHKITKRGQNVTFRCDPISEHNRLYWYRQTLGQGPEFLTYFQNEAQLEKSRLLSDRFSAERPKGSFSTLEIQRTEQGDSAMYLCASSSRQGISTNEKLFFGSGTQLSVL.

This clone appeared a few times. The gene calls are TRBV19 and TRBJ2-3, with TRBD1 as a possible D gene (6 bases). This CDR3 region has 14 residues. V was shortened by 7 bases and J by 1 base, with 12 bases between the two germline ends. CDR1 and CDR2 from the germline V gene are LNHDA and SQIVND (reference sequence). The CDR3 region has the DNA TGTGCCAGTACCCCGGGACAAGGCACAGATACGCAGTATTTT. Translation gives CASTPGQGTDTQYF.

Turning to this clone: At one end, the junction sequence differs from germline, possibly due to a read error. V is TRBV7-9 and J is TRBJ2-3; TRBD2 is a possible D gene (6 bases). Germline CDR1 reads SEHNR; CDR2 reads FQNEAQ (reference sequence). The CDR3 consists of 16 residues. Here the CDR3 reads CSSSFPEGGNTDTQYF. DNA for the CDR3: TGTTCCAGCAGCTTCCCCGAAGGCGGGAACACAGATACGCAGTATTTT.

Only one count was recorded for this clone. This chain uses TRBV29-1 with TRBJ1-2, with TRBD1 matching 10 bases. From germline, CDR1 is SQVTM and CDR2 ANQGSEA. V was pared by 6 bases and J by 6 bases, with 13 bases of the junction left unmatched. The CDR3 spans 15 residues. CDR3 region: CSVLGTGAYLDGYTF. In nucleotides, the CDR3 is TGCAGCGTCCTCGGGACAGGGGCCTATTTAGATGGCTACACCTTC. The full variable domain, its missing parts supplied by reference TRBV29-1 and TRBJ1-2, is SAVISQKPSRDICQRGTSLTIQCQVDSQVTMMFWYRQQPGQSLTLIATANQGSEATYESGFVIDKFPISRPNLTFSTLTVSNMSPEDSSIYLCSVLGTGAYLDGYTFGSGTRLTVV.

The rearrangement links TRBV6-6 to TRBJ2-5, with 9 bases fitting TRBD2. The better agreement between TRBJ2-7 and the DNA end casts doubt on the J call. CDR3 size: 14 residues. The V gene's germline CDR1 is MNHNY and CDR2 SVGAGI (reference sequence). The CDR3 here is CASIRREGAGEQYF. DNA for the CDR3: TGTGCCAGCATCCGGCGGGAGGGGGCGGGCGAGCAGTACTTC.

The rearrangement uses TRBV10-3 and TRBJ1-1; D ambiguous. This CDR3 region has 13 residues. V shed 4 bases and J shed 6 bases, with 12 bases lying between them. Germline CDR1 reads ENHRY; CDR2 reads SYGVKD. In nucleotides, the CDR3 is TGTGCCATCAGTGGGGAGGGTTGGGCTGAAGCTTTCTTT. Its protein is CAISGEGWAEAFF.

This rearrangement joins TRBV5-1 to TRBJ2-7; D gene unclear. The germline CDR1 and CDR2 sequences are SGHRS and YFSETQ. The V end was cut by 3 bases, the J end by 3 bases, with 7 bases between. This CDR3 has 12 amino acids. CDR3 bases: TGCGCCAGCAGCTCGGCGGACTACGAGCAGTACTTC. Amino acid sequence: CASSSADYEQYF.

The chain has TRBV30 and TRBJ1-4, with D maybe TRBD1 (6 bases). Germline values: CDR1 GTSNPN, CDR2 SVGIG (reference sequence). V lost 1 base and J 7 bases, leaving 19 bases between the germline ends. The length of the CDR3 is 16 residues. In nucleotides, the CDR3 is TGTGCCTGGAGTGCAAACAGGGTTAGAACTGGTGAAAAACTGTTTTTT. It is translated as CAWSANRVRTGEKLFF.